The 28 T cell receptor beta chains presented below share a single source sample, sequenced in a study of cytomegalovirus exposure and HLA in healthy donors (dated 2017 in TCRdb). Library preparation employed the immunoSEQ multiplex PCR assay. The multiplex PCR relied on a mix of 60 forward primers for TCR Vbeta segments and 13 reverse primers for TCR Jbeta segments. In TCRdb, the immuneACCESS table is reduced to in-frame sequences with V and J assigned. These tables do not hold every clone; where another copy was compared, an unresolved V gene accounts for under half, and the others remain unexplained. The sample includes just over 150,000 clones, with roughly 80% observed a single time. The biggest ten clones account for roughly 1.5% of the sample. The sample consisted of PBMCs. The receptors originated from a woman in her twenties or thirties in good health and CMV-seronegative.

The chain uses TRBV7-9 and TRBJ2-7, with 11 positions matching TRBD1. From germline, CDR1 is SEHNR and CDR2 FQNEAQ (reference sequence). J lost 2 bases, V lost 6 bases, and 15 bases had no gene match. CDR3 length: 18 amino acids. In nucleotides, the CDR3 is TGTGCCAGCAGTAGCTTCCGGGACAGGGGGATGTTTGCCTACGAGCAGTACTTC. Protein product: CASSSFRDRGMFAYEQYF.

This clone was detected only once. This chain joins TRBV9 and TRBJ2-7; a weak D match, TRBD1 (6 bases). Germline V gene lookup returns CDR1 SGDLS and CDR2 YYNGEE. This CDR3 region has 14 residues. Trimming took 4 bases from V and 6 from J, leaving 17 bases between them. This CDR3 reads CASSNPSGDREQYF. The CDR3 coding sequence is TGTGCCAGCAGCAATCCCTCAGGGGACCGCGAGCAGTACTTC.

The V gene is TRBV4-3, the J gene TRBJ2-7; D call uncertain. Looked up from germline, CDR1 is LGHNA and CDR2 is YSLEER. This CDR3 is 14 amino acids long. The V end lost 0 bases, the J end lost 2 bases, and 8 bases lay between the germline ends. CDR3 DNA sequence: TGCGCCAGCAGCCAAGAGATCACAGCCTACGAGCAGTACTTC. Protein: CASSQEITAYEQYF.

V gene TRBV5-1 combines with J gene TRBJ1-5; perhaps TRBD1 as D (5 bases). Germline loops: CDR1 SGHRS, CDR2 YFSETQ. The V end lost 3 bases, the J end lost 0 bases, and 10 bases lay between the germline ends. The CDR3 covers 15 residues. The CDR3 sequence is CASSSEGNSNQPQHF. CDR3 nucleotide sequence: TGCGCCAGCAGCTCGGAGGGGAATAGCAATCAGCCCCAGCATTTT.

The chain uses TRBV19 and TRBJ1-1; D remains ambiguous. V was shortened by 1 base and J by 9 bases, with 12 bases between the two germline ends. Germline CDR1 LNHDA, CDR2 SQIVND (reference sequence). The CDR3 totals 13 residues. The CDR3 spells CASSIALAAQAFF. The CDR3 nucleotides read TGTGCCAGTAGTATAGCTCTGGCGGCCCAAGCTTTCTTT. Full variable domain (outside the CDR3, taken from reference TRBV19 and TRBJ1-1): DGGITQSPKYLFRKEGQNVTLSCEQNLNHDAMYWYRQDPGQGLRLIYYSQIVNDFQKGDIAEGYSVSREKKESFPLTVTSAQKNPTAFYLCASSIALAAQAFFGQGTRLTVV.

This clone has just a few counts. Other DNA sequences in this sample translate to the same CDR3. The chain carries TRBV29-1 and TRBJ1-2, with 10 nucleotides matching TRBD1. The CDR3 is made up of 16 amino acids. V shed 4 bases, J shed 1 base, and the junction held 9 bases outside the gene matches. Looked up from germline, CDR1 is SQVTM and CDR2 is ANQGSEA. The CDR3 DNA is TGCAGCGTTGGAGGGACAGGGGATGAGGGTAACTATGGCTACACCTTC. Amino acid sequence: CSVGGTGDEGNYGYTF.

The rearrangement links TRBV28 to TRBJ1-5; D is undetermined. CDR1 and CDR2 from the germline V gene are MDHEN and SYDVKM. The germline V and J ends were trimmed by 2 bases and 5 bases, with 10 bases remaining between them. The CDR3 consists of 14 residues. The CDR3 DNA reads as TGTGCCAGCAGTTTAAGCAACTATTATCAGCCCCAGCATTTT. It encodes CASSLSNYYQPQHF.

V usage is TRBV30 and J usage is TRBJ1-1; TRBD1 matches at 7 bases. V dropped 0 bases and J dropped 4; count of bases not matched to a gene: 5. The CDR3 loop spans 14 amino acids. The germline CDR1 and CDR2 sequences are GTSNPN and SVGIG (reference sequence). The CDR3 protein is CAWSVNRGITEAFF. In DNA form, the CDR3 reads TGTGCCTGGAGTGTCAACAGGGGCATCACTGAAGCTTTCTTT.

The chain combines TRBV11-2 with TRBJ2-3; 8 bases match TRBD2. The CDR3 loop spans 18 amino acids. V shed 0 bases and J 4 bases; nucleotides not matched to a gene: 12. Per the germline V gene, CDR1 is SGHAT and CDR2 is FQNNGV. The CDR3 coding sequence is TGTGCCAGCAGCTTAGATCGAGGAGGGACTAGGAACTCAGATACGCAGTATTTT. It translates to CASSLDRGGTRNSDTQYF.

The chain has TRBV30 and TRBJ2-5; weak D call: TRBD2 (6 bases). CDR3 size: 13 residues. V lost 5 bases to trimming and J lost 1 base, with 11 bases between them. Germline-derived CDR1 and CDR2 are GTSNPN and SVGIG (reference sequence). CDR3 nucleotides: TGTGCCTGGGCGGAGGGGTCCCAAGAGACCCAGTACTTC. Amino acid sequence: CAWAEGSQETQYF.

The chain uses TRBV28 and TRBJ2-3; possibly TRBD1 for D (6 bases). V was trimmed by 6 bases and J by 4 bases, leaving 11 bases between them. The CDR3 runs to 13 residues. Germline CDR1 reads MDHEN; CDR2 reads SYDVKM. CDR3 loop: CASSSRTADTQYF. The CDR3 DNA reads TGTGCCAGCAGCTCCCGGACAGCAGATACGCAGTATTTT.

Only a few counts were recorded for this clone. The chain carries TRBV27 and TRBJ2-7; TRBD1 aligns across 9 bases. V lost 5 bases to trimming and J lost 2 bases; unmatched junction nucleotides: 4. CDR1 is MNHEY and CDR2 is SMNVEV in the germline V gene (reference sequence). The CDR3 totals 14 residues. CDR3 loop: CASSPDRGPYEQYF. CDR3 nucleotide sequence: TGTGCCAGCAGTCCGGACAGGGGTCCCTACGAGCAGTACTTC.

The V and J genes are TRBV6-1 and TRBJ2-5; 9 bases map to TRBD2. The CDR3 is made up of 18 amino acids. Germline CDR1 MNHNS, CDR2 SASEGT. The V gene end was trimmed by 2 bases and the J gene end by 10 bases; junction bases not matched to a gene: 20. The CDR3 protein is CASSEQLRMAGGLGCQYF. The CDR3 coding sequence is TGTGCCAGCAGTGAACAGTTAAGGATGGCGGGGGGGCTGGGGTGCCAGTACTTC.

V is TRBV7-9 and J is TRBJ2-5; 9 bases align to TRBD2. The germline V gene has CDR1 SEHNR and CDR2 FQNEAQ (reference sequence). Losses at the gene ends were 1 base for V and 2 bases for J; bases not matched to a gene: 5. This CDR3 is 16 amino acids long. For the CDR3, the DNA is TGTGCCAGCAGCTTAGGGAGCGGGGGGCCTCAAGAGACCCAGTACTTC. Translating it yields CASSLGSGGPQETQYF.

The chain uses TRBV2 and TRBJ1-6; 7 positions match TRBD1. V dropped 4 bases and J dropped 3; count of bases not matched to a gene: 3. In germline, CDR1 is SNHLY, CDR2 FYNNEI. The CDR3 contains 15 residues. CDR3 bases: TGTGCCAGCAGTGTGGGACAGAGCTATAATTCACCCCTCCACTTT. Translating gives CASSVGQSYNSPLHF. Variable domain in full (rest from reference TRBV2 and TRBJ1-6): EPEVTQTPSHQVTQMGQEVILRCVPISNHLYFYWYRQILGQKVEFLVSFYNNEISEKSEIFDDQFSVERPDGSNFTLKIRSTKLEDSAMYFCASSVGQSYNSPLHFGNGTRLTVT.

For the CDR3, the DNA is TGTGCCAGCTCAACTCGGACAGAGAATCAGCCCCAGCATTTT. It translates to CASSTRTENQPQHF. The V gene is TRBV18, the J gene TRBJ1-5; weak D call: TRBD1 (6 bases). V lost 5 bases, J lost 4 bases, and 12 bases lay in between. The CDR3 contains 14 residues. The V gene's germline CDR1 is KGHSH and CDR2 LQKENI.

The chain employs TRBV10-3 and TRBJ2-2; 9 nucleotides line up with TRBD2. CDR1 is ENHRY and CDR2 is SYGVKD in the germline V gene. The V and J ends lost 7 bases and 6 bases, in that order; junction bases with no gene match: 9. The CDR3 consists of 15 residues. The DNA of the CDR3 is TGTGCCATCACCCGGGGACTAGCTGAGCCCGGGGAGCTGTTTTTT. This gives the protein CAITRGLAEPGELFF.

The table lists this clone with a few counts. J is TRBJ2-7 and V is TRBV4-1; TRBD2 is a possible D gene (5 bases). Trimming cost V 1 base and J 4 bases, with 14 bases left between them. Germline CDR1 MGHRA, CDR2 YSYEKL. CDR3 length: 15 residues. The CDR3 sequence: CASSQGEPATYEQYF. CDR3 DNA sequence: TGCGCCAGCAGCCAAGGGGAGCCGGCCACATACGAGCAGTACTTC.

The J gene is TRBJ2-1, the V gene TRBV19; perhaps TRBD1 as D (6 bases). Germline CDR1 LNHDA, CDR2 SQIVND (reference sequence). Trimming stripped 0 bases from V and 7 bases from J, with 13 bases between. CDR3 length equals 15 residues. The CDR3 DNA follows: TGTGCCAGTAGTATAGATACGACAGGTCGTAATGAGCAGTTCTTC. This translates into CASSIDTTGRNEQFF. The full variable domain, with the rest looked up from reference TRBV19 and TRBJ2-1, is DGGITQSPKYLFRKEGQNVTLSCEQNLNHDAMYWYRQDPGQGLRLIYYSQIVNDFQKGDIAEGYSVSREKKESFPLTVTSAQKNPTAFYLCASSIDTTGRNEQFFGPGTRLTVL.

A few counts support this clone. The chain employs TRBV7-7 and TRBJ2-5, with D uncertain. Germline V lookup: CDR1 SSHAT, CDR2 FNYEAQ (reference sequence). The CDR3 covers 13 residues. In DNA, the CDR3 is TGTGCTAGTGGCCTCCGGCGGCAAGAGACCCAGTACTTC. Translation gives CASGLRRQETQYF.

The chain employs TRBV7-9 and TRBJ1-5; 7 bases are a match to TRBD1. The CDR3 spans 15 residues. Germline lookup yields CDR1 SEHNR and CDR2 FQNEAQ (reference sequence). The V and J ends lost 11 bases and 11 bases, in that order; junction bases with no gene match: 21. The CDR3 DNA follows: TGTGCCGGAAACAAGGGGGGACAGCCCCATCTTGCCCAGCATTTT. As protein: CAGNKGGQPHLAQHF.

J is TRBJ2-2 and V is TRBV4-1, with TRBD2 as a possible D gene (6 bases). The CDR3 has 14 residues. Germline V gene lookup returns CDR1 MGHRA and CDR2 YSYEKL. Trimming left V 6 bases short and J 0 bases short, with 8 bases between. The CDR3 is CASRGGSNTGELFF. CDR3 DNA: TGCGCCAGCAGGGGGGGATCGAACACCGGGGAGCTGTTTTTT.

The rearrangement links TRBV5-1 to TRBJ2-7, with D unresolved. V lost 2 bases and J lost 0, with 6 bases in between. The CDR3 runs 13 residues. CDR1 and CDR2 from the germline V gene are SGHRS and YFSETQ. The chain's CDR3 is CASSFSDSYEQYF. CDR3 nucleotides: TGCGCCAGCAGCTTCTCAGACTCCTACGAGCAGTACTTC. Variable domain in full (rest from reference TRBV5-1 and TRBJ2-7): KAGVTQTPRYLIKTRGQQVTLSCSPISGHRSVSWYQQTPGQGLQFLFEYFSETQRNKGNFPGRFSGRQFSNSRSEMNVSTLELGDSALYLCASSFSDSYEQYFGPGTRLTVT.

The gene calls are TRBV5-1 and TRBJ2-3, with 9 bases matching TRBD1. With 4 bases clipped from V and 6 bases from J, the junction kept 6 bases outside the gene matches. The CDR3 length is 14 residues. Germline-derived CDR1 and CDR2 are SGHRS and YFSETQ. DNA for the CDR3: TGCGCCAGCAGCCTGGGACAGGGATGGGATACGCAGTATTTT. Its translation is CASSLGQGWDTQYF.

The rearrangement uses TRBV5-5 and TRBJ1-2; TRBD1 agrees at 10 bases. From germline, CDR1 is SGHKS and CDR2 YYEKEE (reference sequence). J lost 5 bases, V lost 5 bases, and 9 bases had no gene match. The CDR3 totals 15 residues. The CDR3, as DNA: TGTGCCAGCAGTCCCAGACAGGGGGCCCAATATGGCTACACCTTC. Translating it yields CASSPRQGAQYGYTF.

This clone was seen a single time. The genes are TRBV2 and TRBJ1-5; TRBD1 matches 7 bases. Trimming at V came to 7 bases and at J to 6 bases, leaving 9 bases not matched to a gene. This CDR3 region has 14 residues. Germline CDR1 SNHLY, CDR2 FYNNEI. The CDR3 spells CASMGGQGGQPQHF. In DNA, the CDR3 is TGTGCCAGCATGGGTGGTCAGGGGGGTCAGCCCCAGCATTTT.

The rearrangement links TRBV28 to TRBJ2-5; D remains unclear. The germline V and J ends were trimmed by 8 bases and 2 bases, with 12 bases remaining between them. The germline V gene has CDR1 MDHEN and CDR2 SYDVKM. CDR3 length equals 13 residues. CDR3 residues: CASHRHPQETQYF. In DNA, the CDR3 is TGTGCCAGCCACCGACACCCACAAGAGACCCAGTACTTC.

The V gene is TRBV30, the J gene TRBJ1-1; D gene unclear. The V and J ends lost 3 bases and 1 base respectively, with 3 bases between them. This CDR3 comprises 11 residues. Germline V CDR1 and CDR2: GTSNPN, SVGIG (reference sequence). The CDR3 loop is CAWRRNTEAFF. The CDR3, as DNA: TGTGCCTGGAGGAGGAACACTGAAGCTTTCTTT.